Sequencing of this T cell receptor (beta chain) was carried out in a study of CD4 and CD8 cells across lung adenocarcinoma regions. TCRdb fed the PCR reads into MiXCR, producing one record per CDR3 protein. The sample includes about 20,000 distinct CDR3 sequences, less than 70% of them seen just once. Germline-derived CDR1 and CDR2 are MGHRA and YSYEKL. The CDR3 runs to 17 residues. The V gene end was trimmed by 6 bases and the J gene end by 2 bases; junction bases not matched to a gene: 11. The sample taken for sequencing was CD8+ T cells from the center of a lung tumor. The J gene is TRBJ2-3, the V gene TRBV4-1; TRBD2 aligns across 10 bases. The source is a female donor with lung adenocarcinoma. The CD4 and CD8 labels of this study may be unreliable. CDR3 sequence: CASRLVSGRRDTDTQYF. CDR3 sequence (DNA): TGCGCCAGCAGACTTGTTAGCGGGAGGCGGGACACAGATACGCAGTATTTT.